This T cell receptor beta chain was found in a study of T cell changes during pregnancy in multiple sclerosis. Repertoires were generated with immunoSEQ multiplex PCR, while TCRdb's copy carries only in-frame clones and drops some. The table includes about 39,000 clones, 94% detected once. The CDR3 extends over 11 amino acids. CDR1 is LNHDA and CDR2 is SQIVND in the germline V gene (reference sequence). The ends lost 5 bases at V and 12 bases at J; junction bases unmatched: 1. This chain links TRBV19 with TRBJ2-1, with TRBD2 matching 10 bases. The sample was peripheral blood, taken in the third trimester of pregnancy. The TCR originated in a female donor with multiple sclerosis, enrolled in a pregnancy study. The CDR3 bases are TGTGCCAGTAGTTCTAGCGGGGGGCAGTTCTTC. Residues: CASSSSGGQFF.